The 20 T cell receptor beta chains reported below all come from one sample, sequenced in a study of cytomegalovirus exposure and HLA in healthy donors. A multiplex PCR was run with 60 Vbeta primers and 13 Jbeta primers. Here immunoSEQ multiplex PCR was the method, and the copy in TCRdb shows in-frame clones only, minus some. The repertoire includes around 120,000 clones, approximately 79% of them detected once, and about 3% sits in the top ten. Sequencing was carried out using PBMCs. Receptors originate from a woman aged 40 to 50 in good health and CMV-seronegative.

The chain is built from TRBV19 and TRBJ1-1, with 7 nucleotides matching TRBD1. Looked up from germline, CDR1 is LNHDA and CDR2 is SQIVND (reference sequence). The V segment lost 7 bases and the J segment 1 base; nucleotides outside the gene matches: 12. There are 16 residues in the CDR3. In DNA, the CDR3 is TGTGCCAGTAATCCCAACCCTAGGACAGGGAACACTGAAGCTTTCTTT. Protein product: CASNPNPRTGNTEAFF. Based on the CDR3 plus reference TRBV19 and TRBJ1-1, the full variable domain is DGGITQSPKYLFRKEGQNVTLSCEQNLNHDAMYWYRQDPGQGLRLIYYSQIVNDFQKGDIAEGYSVSREKKESFPLTVTSAQKNPTAFYLCASNPNPRTGNTEAFFGQGTRLTVV.

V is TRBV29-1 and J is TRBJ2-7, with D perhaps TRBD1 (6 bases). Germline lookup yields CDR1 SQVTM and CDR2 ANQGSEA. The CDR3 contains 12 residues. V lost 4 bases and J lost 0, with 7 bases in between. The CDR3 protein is CSVAQGSYEQYF. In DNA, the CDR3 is TGCAGCGTTGCACAGGGCTCCTACGAGCAGTACTTC.

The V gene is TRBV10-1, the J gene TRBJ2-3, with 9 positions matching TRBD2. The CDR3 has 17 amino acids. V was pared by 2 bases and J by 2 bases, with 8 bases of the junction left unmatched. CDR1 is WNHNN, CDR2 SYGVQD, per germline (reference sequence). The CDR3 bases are TGCGCCAGCAGTGAGGGGGCTAGCGGGGAACCCACAGATACGCAGTATTTT. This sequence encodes CASSEGASGEPTDTQYF.

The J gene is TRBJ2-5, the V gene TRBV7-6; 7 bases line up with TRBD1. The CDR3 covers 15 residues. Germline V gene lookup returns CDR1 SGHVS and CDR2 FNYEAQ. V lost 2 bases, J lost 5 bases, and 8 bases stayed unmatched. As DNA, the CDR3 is TGTGCCAGCAGCTTACCGACAGGGTTGGAGGAGACCCAGTACTTC. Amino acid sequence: CASSLPTGLEETQYF.

CDR3 nucleotide sequence: TGTGCAAGTCGCCCACCGTACCGAAGGGGGGCTTTCTTT. Its translation: CASRPPYRRGAFF. This chain joins TRBV12-2 and TRBJ1-1; TRBD1, the table's D call, was not compared with the DNA. TRBV12-2 is listed as a pseudogene. This CDR3 comprises 13 residues.

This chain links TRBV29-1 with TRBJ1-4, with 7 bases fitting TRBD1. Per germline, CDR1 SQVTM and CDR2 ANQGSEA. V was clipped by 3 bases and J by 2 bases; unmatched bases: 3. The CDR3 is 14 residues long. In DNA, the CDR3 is TGCAGCGTTGACCCGACAGGGACTAATGAAAAACTGTTTTTT. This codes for CSVDPTGTNEKLFF.

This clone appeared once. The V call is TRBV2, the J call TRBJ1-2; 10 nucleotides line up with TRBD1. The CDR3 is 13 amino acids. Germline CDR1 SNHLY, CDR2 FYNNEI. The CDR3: CSFRDRGGSGYTF. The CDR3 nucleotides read TGTTCCTTCCGGGACAGGGGAGGTAGTGGCTACACCTTC.

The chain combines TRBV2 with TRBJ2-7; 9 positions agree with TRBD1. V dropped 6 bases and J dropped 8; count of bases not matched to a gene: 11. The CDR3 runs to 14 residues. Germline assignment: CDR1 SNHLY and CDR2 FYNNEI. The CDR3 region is CASSGNRDRAQQYF. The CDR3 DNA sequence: TGTGCCAGCAGCGGCAACCGGGACAGGGCCCAGCAGTACTTC.

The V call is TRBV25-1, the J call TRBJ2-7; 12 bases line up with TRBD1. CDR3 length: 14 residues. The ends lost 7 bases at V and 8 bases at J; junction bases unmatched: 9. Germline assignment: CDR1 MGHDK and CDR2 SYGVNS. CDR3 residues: CASNPGTGGSKQYF. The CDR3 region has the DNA TGTGCCAGCAATCCCGGGACAGGGGGCTCTAAGCAGTACTTC.

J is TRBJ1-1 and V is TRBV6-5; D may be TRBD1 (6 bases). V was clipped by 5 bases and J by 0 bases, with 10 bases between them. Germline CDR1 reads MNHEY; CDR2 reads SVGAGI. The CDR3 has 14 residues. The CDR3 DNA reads TGTGCCAGCAGTAGACAGGCCCTGAACACTGAAGCTTTCTTT. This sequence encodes CASSRQALNTEAFF.

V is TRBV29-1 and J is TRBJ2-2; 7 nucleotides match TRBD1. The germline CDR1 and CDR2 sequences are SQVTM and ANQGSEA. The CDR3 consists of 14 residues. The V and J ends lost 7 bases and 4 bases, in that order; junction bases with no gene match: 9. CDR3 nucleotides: TGCAGCGCCAATCAGGGGGTGGGCACCGGGGAGCTGTTTTTT. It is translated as CSANQGVGTGELFF.

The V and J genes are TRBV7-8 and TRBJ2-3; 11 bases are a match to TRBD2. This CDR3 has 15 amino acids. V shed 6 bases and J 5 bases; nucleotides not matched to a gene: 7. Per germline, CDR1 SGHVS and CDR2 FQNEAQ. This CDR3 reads CASRPLAGEEDTQYF. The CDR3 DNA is TGTGCCAGCAGGCCACTAGCGGGAGAGGAAGATACGCAGTATTTT.

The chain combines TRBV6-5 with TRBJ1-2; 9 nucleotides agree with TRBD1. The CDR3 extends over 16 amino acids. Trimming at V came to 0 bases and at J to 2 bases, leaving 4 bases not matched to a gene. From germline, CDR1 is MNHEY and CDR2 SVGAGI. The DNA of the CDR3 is TGTGCCAGCAGTTACTCAAGGACAGGGGTAAACTATGGCTACACCTTC. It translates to CASSYSRTGVNYGYTF.

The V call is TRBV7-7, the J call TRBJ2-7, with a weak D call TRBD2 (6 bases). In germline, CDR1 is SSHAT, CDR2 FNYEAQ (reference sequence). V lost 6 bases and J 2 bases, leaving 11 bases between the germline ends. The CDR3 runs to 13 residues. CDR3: CASSGTGTYEQYF. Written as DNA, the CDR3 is TGTGCCAGCAGTGGGACTGGGACCTACGAGCAGTACTTC.

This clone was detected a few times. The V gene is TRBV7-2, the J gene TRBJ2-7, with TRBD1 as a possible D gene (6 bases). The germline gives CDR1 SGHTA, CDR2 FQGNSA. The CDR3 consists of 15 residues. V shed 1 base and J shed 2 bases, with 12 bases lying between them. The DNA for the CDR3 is TGTGCCAGCAGCTTAGTTGGGACAAAAGCCTACGAGCAGTACTTC. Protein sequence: CASSLVGTKAYEQYF.

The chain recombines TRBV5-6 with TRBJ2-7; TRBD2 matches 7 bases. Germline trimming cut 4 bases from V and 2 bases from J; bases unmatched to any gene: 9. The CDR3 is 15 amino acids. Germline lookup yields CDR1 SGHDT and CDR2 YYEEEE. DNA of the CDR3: TGTGCCAGCAGCCCCGCGGGGGACGGACCCTACGAGCAGTACTTC. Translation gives CASSPAGDGPYEQYF.

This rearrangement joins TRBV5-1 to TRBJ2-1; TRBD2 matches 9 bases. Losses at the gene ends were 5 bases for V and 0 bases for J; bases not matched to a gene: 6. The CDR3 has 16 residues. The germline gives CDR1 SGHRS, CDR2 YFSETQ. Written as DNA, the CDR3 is TGCGCCAGCAGACCATCGACTAGCGGCTCCTACAATGAGCAGTTCTTC. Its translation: CASRPSTSGSYNEQFF.

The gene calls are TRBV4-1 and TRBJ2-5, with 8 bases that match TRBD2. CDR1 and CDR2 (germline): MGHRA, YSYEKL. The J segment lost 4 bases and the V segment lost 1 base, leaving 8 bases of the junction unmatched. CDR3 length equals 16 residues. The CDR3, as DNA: TGCGCCAGCAGCCAAGGCCCAGCGGGAGAAGGAGAGACCCAGTACTTC. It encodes CASSQGPAGEGETQYF.

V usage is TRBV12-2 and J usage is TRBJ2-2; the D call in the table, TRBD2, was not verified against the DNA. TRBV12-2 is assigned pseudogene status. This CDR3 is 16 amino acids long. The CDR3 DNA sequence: TGTGCAAGTCGCCTCAGACTAGCGGTCTACACCGGGGAGCTGTTTTTT. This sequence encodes CASRLRLAVYTGELFF.

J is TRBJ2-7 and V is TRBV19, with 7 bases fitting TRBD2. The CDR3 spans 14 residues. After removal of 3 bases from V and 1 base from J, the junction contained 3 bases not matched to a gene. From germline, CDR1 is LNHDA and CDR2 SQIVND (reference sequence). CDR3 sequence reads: CASSISGRSYEQYF. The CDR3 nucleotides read TGTGCCAGTAGTATTTCCGGGAGGTCCTACGAGCAGTACTTC. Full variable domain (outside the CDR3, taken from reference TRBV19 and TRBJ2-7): DGGITQSPKYLFRKEGQNVTLSCEQNLNHDAMYWYRQDPGQGLRLIYYSQIVNDFQKGDIAEGYSVSREKKESFPLTVTSAQKNPTAFYLCASSISGRSYEQYFGPGTRLTVT.